This T cell receptor (beta chain) was obtained from a study of CD8+ T cells in alopecia areata. Study at large: Tofacitinib ran 6 to 18 months, followed by 6 months off drug. Study-wide points: Many expanded lesional clones persisted in scalp and blood during tofacitinib treatment. More clonal than normal scalp was lesional scalp, particularly alopecia totalis/universalis.

This CDR3 spans 15 amino acids. Trimming shortened V by 1 base and J by 2 bases, and 11 bases separated the two germline ends. From germline, CDR1 is MNHNS and CDR2 SASEGT. Extraction and reverse transcription of RNA yielded cDNA as the sequencing template. Method: immunoSEQ multiplex PCR; TCRdb's copy keeps in-frame clones and lacks some. Here the sample spans about 210,000 clones, over 40% being singletons. A remark on this clone: The antigen remains undetermined.

Stated treatment: oral pan-JAK inhibitor, 5-10 mg twice daily. The chain recombines TRBV6-1 with TRBJ1-2; weak D call: TRBD1 (5 bases). The TCR was taken from a human donor with alopecia areata. The sample consisted of CD4+ T cells sorted from blood, taken around week 37, from a patient treated with tofacitinib. The CDR3 DNA sequence: TGTGCCAGCAGTGAAGGTCAGGGTACAAACTATGGCTACACCTTC. Protein sequence: CASSEGQGTNYGYTF.